A single sample gave rise to the 30 T cell receptor beta chains below, sequenced in a study of T cells in Graves' hyperthyroidism and ophthalmopathy. RNA transcripts were the template for amplifying TCR beta CDR3 regions. HTBI primers were employed in a first-round RT-PCR of the TCR CDR3. TCRdb reanalysed the multiplex PCR reads using MiXCR and keeps one entry per CDR3 protein. The sample includes hundreds of thousands of distinct CDR3 sequences, roughly 15% of them seen just once. The sample consisted of blood. All receptors come from a woman aged 45 to 65 with Graves' ophthalmopathy.

This clonotype was observed at least ten times. The CDR3 DNA reads as TGTGCCAGCAGCCAAAGTGGGCCCTACGAGCAGTACTTC. Translated: CASSQSGPYEQYF. The rearrangement joins TRBV3-1 to TRBJ2-7; no clear D gene. CDR3 length: 13 residues. Per germline, CDR1 LGHDT and CDR2 YNNKEL (reference sequence). The V and J ends lost 2 bases and 2 bases respectively, with 7 bases between them.

This rearrangement joins TRBV28 to TRBJ1-1; no firm D call. CDR3 size: 12 residues. Germline CDR1 MDHEN, CDR2 SYDVKM. V was pared by 3 bases and J by 6 bases, with 8 bases between. The CDR3 coding sequence is TGTGCCAGCAGTTTTTGGGCAGCTGAAGCTTTCTTT. Its translation: CASSFWAAEAFF.

This clonotype has ten or more counts. CDR3 DNA: TGTGCCAGCAGCTTGCCGGGAAGGGACACTGAAGCTTTCTTT. Translated: CASSLPGRDTEAFF. The chain joins TRBV7-2 to TRBJ1-1; D uncertain. The CDR3 contains 14 residues. Germline assignment: CDR1 SGHTA and CDR2 FQGNSA. Trimming shortened V by 3 bases and J by 3 bases, and 11 bases separated the two germline ends.

This clonotype has a count of ten or more. The CDR3 loop reads CASRETTGQGGPNEQFF. The CDR3 DNA sequence: TGTGCCAGTAGAGAAACAACGGGACAGGGGGGGCCCAATGAGCAGTTCTTC. The rearrangement uses TRBV19 and TRBJ2-1; 11 nucleotides agree with TRBD1. V gave up 6 bases and J gave up 6 bases; unmatched junction bases: 13. CDR1 and CDR2 from the germline V gene are LNHDA and SQIVND (reference sequence). This CDR3 spans 17 amino acids.

This clonotype has a count of ten or more. This chain connects TRBV7-2 to TRBJ2-5; D gene ambiguous. CDR3 length equals 15 residues. V gave up 2 bases and J gave up 2 bases, with 12 bases separating them. Germline loops: CDR1 SGHTA, CDR2 FQGNSA. The CDR3 reads CASSLSLLKQETQYF. For the CDR3, the DNA is TGTGCCAGCAGCTTATCGCTCCTAAAACAAGAGACCCAGTACTTC.

The chain recombines TRBV28 with TRBJ2-7; 7 bases map to TRBD1. The CDR3 length is 14 residues. The V gene's germline CDR1 is MDHEN and CDR2 SYDVKM. With V trimmed by 5 bases and J by 3 bases, 7 bases remained unmatched. The CDR3 spells CASSPGQARYEQYF. DNA of the CDR3: TGTGCCAGCAGTCCAGGACAGGCCCGCTACGAGCAGTACTTC.

This clonotype showed up many times. This rearrangement joins TRBV9 to TRBJ2-3, with D maybe TRBD2 (6 bases). The CDR3 is made up of 15 amino acids. Per the germline V gene, CDR1 is SGDLS and CDR2 is YYNGEE. V was shortened by 4 bases and J by 1 base, with 13 bases between the two germline ends. CDR3 nucleotide sequence: TGTGCCAGCAGCCCCTCTAGCGCCCGCACAGATACGCAGTATTTT. It encodes CASSPSSARTDTQYF.

This clonotype was observed many times. The chain employs TRBV7-2 and TRBJ1-5; D is possibly TRBD1 (6 bases). Germline V gene lookup returns CDR1 SGHTA and CDR2 FQGNSA. The CDR3 is 16 amino acids. The germline V and J ends were trimmed by 5 bases and 0 bases, with 14 bases remaining between them. The CDR3 is CASSDRDTLSNQPQHF. The CDR3 DNA sequence: TGTGCCAGCAGCGACCGGGACACCCTTAGCAATCAGCCCCAGCATTTT.

The sample holds many counts of this clonotype. The chain uses TRBV14 and TRBJ2-2; 7 bases line up with TRBD1. J lost 3 bases, V lost 5 bases, and 3 bases had no gene match. Germline CDR1 reads SGHDN; CDR2 reads FVKESK. The CDR3 spans 14 residues. Written as DNA, the CDR3 is TGTGCCAGCAGCACACAGGGGTACACCGGGGAGCTGTTTTTT. The encoded protein is CASSTQGYTGELFF.

V gene TRBV6-2 or TRBV6-3 combines with J gene TRBJ2-4; D uncertain. The germline V gene has CDR1 MNHEY and CDR2 SVGEGT. The V end lost 0 bases, the J end lost 15 bases, and 15 bases lay between the germline ends. This CDR3 contains 13 residues. Written as DNA, the CDR3 is TGTGCCAGCAGTTACTCGAGGCCCCCGAGGTGGTACTTC. This sequence encodes CASSYSRPPRWYF.

This clonotype was recorded at least ten times. The chain has TRBV7-2 and TRBJ2-2; no definite D call. CDR1 and CDR2 (germline): SGHTA, FQGNSA. CDR3 length equals 13 residues. Between the trimmed V and J ends, which lost 4 bases and 6 bases, there was a span of 9 bases. The CDR3 loop reads CASSSRVSGELFF. CDR3 nucleotide sequence: TGTGCCAGCAGCTCAAGGGTGTCCGGGGAGCTGTTTTTT.

For this clonotype: The junction departs from germline at one end; a sequencing error may be responsible. This rearrangement joins TRBV25-1 to TRBJ2-3, with D unresolved. CDR1 is MGHDK, CDR2 SYGVNS, per germline. CDR3 length: 14 amino acids. The DNA for the CDR3 is TGTGTCAGCAGTGAAAGCAGTGGGGCAGATACGCAGTATTTT. Translation: CVSSESSGADTQYF.

This clonotype was counted at least ten times. The V and J genes are TRBV6-5 and TRBJ2-7, with D possibly matching TRBD1 (6 bases). Germline loops: CDR1 MNHEY, CDR2 SVGAGI. The germline V and J ends were trimmed by 0 bases and 4 bases, with 10 bases remaining between them. The CDR3 contains 14 residues. The CDR3 sequence is CASSYSGHLYEQYF. CDR3 nucleotide sequence: TGTGCCAGCAGTTACTCGGGACACCTTTACGAGCAGTACTTC.

The V gene is TRBV6-2 or TRBV6-3, the J gene TRBJ2-7, with 7 bases lining up with TRBD1. Germline CDR1 is MNHEY and CDR2 is SVGEGT. Trimming removed 5 bases from V and 5 bases from J; junction bases left unmatched: 6. There are 13 residues in the CDR3. The CDR3 spells CASSVAGGHEQYF. The CDR3 region has the DNA TGTGCCAGCAGTGTCGCAGGGGGTCACGAGCAGTACTTC.

Concerning this clonotype itself: A read error may explain this, as a much larger clone is one base away. The chain combines TRBV20-1 with TRBJ2-3; D is uncertain. Looked up from germline, CDR1 is DFQATT and CDR2 is SNEGSKA (reference sequence). This CDR3 has 13 residues. V shed 3 bases and J shed 7 bases, with 14 bases lying between them. CDR3 region: CSARPSGTNTQYF. CDR3 nucleotide sequence: TGCAGTGCTAGGCCCTCAGGAACCAATACGCAGTATTTT.

In this sample, this clonotype turned up a few times. This chain connects TRBV2 to TRBJ1-5, with a weak D call TRBD1 (5 bases). V lost 6 bases and J lost 0, with 24 bases in between. CDR3 length: 19 residues. The germline gives CDR1 SNHLY, CDR2 FYNNEI. The DNA for the CDR3 is TGTGCCAGCAGATCAACTTTCCGGGACGGCGGTCGTAGCAATCAGCCCCAGCATTTT. It translates to CASRSTFRDGGRSNQPQHF.

This clonotype appeared many times. CDR3 nucleotide sequence: TGTGCCAGCAGCTTCAGGACTAGCGGTCAAAATGAGCAGTTCTTC. This codes for CASSFRTSGQNEQFF. This rearrangement joins TRBV7-9 to TRBJ2-1; 10 positions match TRBD2. Germline CDR1 and CDR2: SEHNR and FQNEAQ (reference sequence). The CDR3 extends over 15 amino acids. With 3 bases clipped from V and 7 bases from J, the junction kept 6 bases outside the gene matches.

This rearrangement joins TRBV4-3 to TRBJ2-7; D is possibly TRBD1 (6 bases). The CDR3 sequence is 15 residues long. Germline V CDR1 and CDR2: LGHNA, YSLEER. V lost 4 bases and J lost 2, with 15 bases in between. The CDR3 DNA follows: TGCGCCAGCAGCCTTCTCTCACAGGGTCCCTACGAGCAGTACTTC. Its protein is CASSLLSQGPYEQYF.

Many counts were recorded for this clonotype. This rearrangement joins TRBV3-2 to TRBJ1-5; the tabulated D call, TRBD1, remains unverified against the DNA. TRBV3-2 is annotated as a pseudogene. This CDR3 has 16 amino acids. The CDR3 sequence is CASSQRQGASNQPQHF. Written as DNA, the CDR3 is TGTGCCAGCAGCCAACGACAGGGGGCGAGCAATCAGCCCCAGCATTTT.

This clonotype was picked up many times. The rearrangement joins TRBV7-2 to TRBJ2-7; TRBD1 agrees at 9 bases. Germline V CDR1 and CDR2: SGHTA, FQGNSA. This CDR3 comprises 14 residues. J lost 6 bases, V lost 4 bases, and 7 bases had no gene match. Here the CDR3 DNA reads TGTGCCAGCAGCTCCGGACAGGGGAAGGCCGAGCAGTACTTC. Its translation: CASSSGQGKAEQYF.

This clonotype was observed many times. This chain links TRBV20-1 with TRBJ2-1; D call uncertain. V lost 0 bases to trimming and J lost 2 bases, with 8 bases between them. This CDR3 has 14 amino acids. CDR1 DFQATT and CDR2 SNEGSKA come from the germline V gene (reference sequence). CDR3 sequence reads: CSARDPEPYNEQFF. CDR3 coding DNA: TGCAGTGCTAGAGATCCAGAACCCTACAATGAGCAGTTCTTC.

There are many counts of this clonotype. This chain links TRBV27 with TRBJ2-7; D might be TRBD1 or TRBD2, each matching 5 bases. Germline CDR1 MNHEY, CDR2 SMNVEV (reference sequence). Trimming took 7 bases from V and 4 from J, leaving 17 bases between them. The CDR3 runs to 14 residues. CDR3: CASTKTWGSYEQYF. DNA of the CDR3: TGTGCCAGCACCAAGACGTGGGGGTCTTACGAGCAGTACTTC.

This clonotype came up many times. The V call is TRBV12-3 or TRBV12-4, the J call TRBJ2-3; a possible D gene is TRBD2 (6 bases). The germline V and J ends were trimmed by 3 bases and 6 bases, with 16 bases remaining between them. The CDR3 length is 15 residues. For the CDR3, the DNA is TGTGCCAGCAGTTTTATCCACGCGGGATCCGATACGCAGTATTTT. Its protein is CASSFIHAGSDTQYF.

The chain carries TRBV19 and TRBJ2-7; TRBD1 agrees at 9 bases. Per the germline V gene, CDR1 is LNHDA and CDR2 is SQIVND (reference sequence). The CDR3 contains 16 residues. The junction had 13 bases not matched to a gene; V was cut back by 6 bases and J by 4 bases. CDR3 loop: CASRQGPGTGSYEQYF. CDR3 sequence (DNA): TGTGCCAGTAGACAAGGTCCCGGGACAGGGTCTTACGAGCAGTACTTC.

This clonotype was observed many times. The J gene is TRBJ2-1, the V gene TRBV2; TRBD2 agrees at 13 bases. CDR1 and CDR2 from the germline V gene are SNHLY and FYNNEI. There are 17 residues in the CDR3. V dropped 9 bases and J dropped 6; count of bases not matched to a gene: 14. DNA for the CDR3: TGTGCCAGTAAGGGACTAGCGGGAAGTGGGAGGCGCAATGAGCAGTTCTTC. Its translation: CASKGLAGSGRRNEQFF. Variable domain in full (rest from reference TRBV2 and TRBJ2-1): EPEVTQTPSHQVTQMGQEVILRCVPISNHLYFYWYRQILGQKVEFLVSFYNNEISEKSEIFDDQFSVERPDGSNFTLKIRSTKLEDSAMYFCASKGLAGSGRRNEQFFGPGTRLTVL.

In this sample, this clonotype turned up a few times. The genes are TRBV4-1 and TRBJ2-7; TRBD1 matches 7 bases. Germline V gene sequence: CDR1 MGHRA, CDR2 YSYEKL. Trimming took 1 base from V and 4 from J; bases not matched to a gene: 7. This CDR3 is built from 15 residues. The CDR3 loop reads CASSQVQGSAYEQYF. CDR3 coding DNA: TGCGCCAGCAGCCAAGTACAGGGGTCAGCTTACGAGCAGTACTTC.

This clonotype was found a few times. Here the CDR3 reads CSARGQGNTGELFF. The CDR3 DNA sequence: TGCAGTGCTAGAGGACAGGGAAACACCGGGGAGCTGTTTTTT. V gene TRBV20-1 combines with J gene TRBJ2-2, with 7 bases lining up with TRBD1. The CDR3 sequence is 14 residues long. The J segment lost 2 bases and the V segment lost 1 base, leaving 1 base of the junction unmatched. Germline V CDR1 and CDR2: DFQATT, SNEGSKA (reference sequence).

V usage is TRBV28 and J usage is TRBJ2-2, with 7 bases lining up with TRBD2. Germline CDR1 reads MDHEN; CDR2 reads SYDVKM. V was clipped by 4 bases and J by 7 bases; unmatched bases: 6. This CDR3 spans 14 amino acids. CDR3 sequence (DNA): TGTGCCAGCAGTTACGGACTAGAGCACGGGGAGCTGTTTTTT. This gives the protein CASSYGLEHGELFF. Together with reference TRBV28 and TRBJ2-2, the CDR3 gives the full variable domain: DVKVTQSSRYLVKRTGEKVFLECVQDMDHENMFWYRQDPGLGLRLIYFSYDVKMKEKGDIPEGYSVSREKKERFSLILESASTNQTSMYLCASSYGLEHGELFFGEGSRLTVL.

This clonotype came up many times. CDR3 nucleotide sequence: TGTGCCAGCAAAGGGACACCTACCTACGAGCAGTACTTC. Residues: CASKGTPTYEQYF. The chain uses TRBV6-2 or TRBV6-3 and TRBJ2-7, with D possibly matching TRBD1 (6 bases). The germline V gene has CDR1 MNHEY and CDR2 SVGEGT. The germline V and J ends were trimmed by 7 bases and 2 bases, with 12 bases remaining between them. CDR3 length: 13 residues.

At least ten counts were recorded for this clonotype. This rearrangement joins TRBV6-2 or TRBV6-3 to TRBJ2-1, with D unclear. Germline V lookup: CDR1 MNHEY, CDR2 SVGEGT. Trimming removed 5 bases at V and 0 bases at J, with 11 bases between. The length of the CDR3 is 15 residues. CDR3 loop: CASSPPAVSYNEQFF. The CDR3, as DNA: TGTGCCAGCAGTCCCCCGGCGGTCTCCTACAATGAGCAGTTCTTC.